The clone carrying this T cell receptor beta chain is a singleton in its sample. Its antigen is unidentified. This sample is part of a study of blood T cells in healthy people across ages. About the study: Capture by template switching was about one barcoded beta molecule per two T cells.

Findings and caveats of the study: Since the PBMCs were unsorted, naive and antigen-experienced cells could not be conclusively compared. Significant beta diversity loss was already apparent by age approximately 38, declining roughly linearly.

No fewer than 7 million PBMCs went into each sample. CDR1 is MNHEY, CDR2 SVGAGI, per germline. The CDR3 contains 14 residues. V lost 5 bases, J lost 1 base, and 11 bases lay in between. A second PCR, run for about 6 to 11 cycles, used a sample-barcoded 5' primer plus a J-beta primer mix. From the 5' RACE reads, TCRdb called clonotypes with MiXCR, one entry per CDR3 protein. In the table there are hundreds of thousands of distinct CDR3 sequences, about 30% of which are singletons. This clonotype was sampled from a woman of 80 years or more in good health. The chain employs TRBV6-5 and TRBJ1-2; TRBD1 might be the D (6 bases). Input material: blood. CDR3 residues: CASSTRGNNYGYTF. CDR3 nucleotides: TGTGCCAGCAGTACCAGGGGAAATAACTATGGCTACACCTTC.